Below, 7 T cell receptor beta chains from the same sample are listed, as sequenced in a study of identical twins. MiXCR, run by TCRdb on the 5' RACE reads, gives a single entry per CDR3 protein. Altogether approximately 680,000 distinct CDR3 sequences are present, about 7.1% being singletons, with the ten largest covering roughly 1.5%. The same data also contributed to another study, on yellow fever vaccine responses in identical twins.

The sample comprised PBMCs. The receptor source for this set is a young woman in good health.

This clonotype was seen only a few times. The CDR3 bases are TGTGCCAGCAGTTTATTCTGGGGGCCTCTCCAAGAGACCCAGTACTTC. It encodes CASSLFWGPLQETQYF. The V gene is TRBV27, the J gene TRBJ2-5; perhaps TRBD1 as D (6 bases). V lost 1 base and J lost 1, with 13 bases in between. This CDR3 has 16 amino acids. The germline V gene encodes CDR1 MNHEY and CDR2 SMNVEV (reference sequence).

This clonotype was counted ten times or more. This chain links TRBV7-8 with TRBJ2-5; possibly TRBD1 for D (6 bases). Between the trimmed V and J ends, which lost 5 bases and 6 bases, there was a span of 10 bases. The CDR3 is 12 amino acids. Germline values: CDR1 SGHVS, CDR2 FQNEAQ. The CDR3 nucleotides are TGTGCCAGCAGCAGGGACACGAAGACCCAGTACTTC. This encodes CASSRDTKTQYF. The variable domain in full, completed from reference TRBV7-8 and TRBJ2-5, reads GAGVSQSPRYKVAKRGQDVALRCDPISGHVSLFWYQQALGQGPEFLTYFQNEAQLDKSGLPSDRFFAERPEGSVSTLKIQRTQQEDSAVYLCASSRDTKTQYFGPGTRLLVL.

The rearrangement links TRBV5-6 to TRBJ2-7, with a possible D match to TRBD2 (5 bases). The length of the CDR3 is 13 residues. V was shortened by 4 bases and J by 3 bases, with 11 bases between the two germline ends. Germline CDR1 is SGHDT and CDR2 is YYEEEE. CDR3 sequence: CASSRGNDYEQYV. CDR3 DNA: TGTGCCAGCAGCCGAGGGAACGACTACGAGCAGTACGTC.

This clonotype has only a few counts. A read error is possible here, since a much larger clone lies one base away. The chain links TRBV20-1 to TRBJ2-5, with TRBD2 matching 9 bases. The germline CDR1 and CDR2 sequences are DFQATT and SNEGSKA (reference sequence). The CDR3 sequence is 17 residues long. This chain's CDR3 is CCARDALVAGALETQYF. CDR3 DNA sequence: TGCTGTGCTAGAGATGCGTTGGTAGCGGGAGCGCTCGAGACCCAGTACTTC.

The chain combines TRBV6-1 with TRBJ2-4; TRBD2 agrees at 7 bases. CDR3 length: 16 residues. V gave up 5 bases and J gave up 1 base; unmatched junction bases: 8. Germline assignment: CDR1 MNHNS and CDR2 SASEGT. This chain's CDR3 is CASSKRDGVAKNIQYF. In DNA, the CDR3 is TGTGCCAGCAGTAAGCGGGATGGGGTGGCCAAAAACATTCAGTACTTC.

The CDR3 loop is CSVGGIEQYF. The CDR3 region has the DNA TGCAGCGTTGGGGGGATCGAGCAGTACTTC. The V and J genes are TRBV29-1 and TRBJ2-7, with D perhaps given as TRBD1 or TRBD2 (5 bases each). The germline gives CDR1 SQVTM, CDR2 ANQGSEA. V lost 4 bases to trimming and J lost 6 bases, with 7 bases between them. This CDR3 comprises 10 residues.

The genes are TRBV4-1 and TRBJ2-7, with TRBD1 matching 9 bases. The germline V gene has CDR1 MGHRA and CDR2 YSYEKL. The CDR3 is 13 amino acids. J gave up 5 bases and V 4 bases, and 3 bases lay outside the gene matches. The CDR3 loop is CASSLRQGDEQYV. As DNA, the CDR3 is TGCGCCAGCAGCCTTAGACAGGGGGACGAGCAGTACGTC.